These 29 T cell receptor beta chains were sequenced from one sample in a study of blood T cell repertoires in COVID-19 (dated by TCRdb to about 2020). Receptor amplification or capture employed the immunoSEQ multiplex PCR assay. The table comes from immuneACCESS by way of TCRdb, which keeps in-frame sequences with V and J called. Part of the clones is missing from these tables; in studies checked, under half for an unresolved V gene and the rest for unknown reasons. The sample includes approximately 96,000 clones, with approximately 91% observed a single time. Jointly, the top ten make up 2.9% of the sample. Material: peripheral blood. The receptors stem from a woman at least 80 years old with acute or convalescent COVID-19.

CDR3: CASSPRTGSYEQYF. The CDR3 nucleotides read TGCGCCAGCAGCCCCCGGACAGGGAGCTACGAGCAGTACTTC. This chain connects TRBV5-1 to TRBJ2-7; TRBD1 matches at 8 bases. The germline gives CDR1 SGHRS, CDR2 YFSETQ. This CDR3 has 14 amino acids. Germline trimming cut 4 bases from V and 3 bases from J; bases unmatched to any gene: 6.

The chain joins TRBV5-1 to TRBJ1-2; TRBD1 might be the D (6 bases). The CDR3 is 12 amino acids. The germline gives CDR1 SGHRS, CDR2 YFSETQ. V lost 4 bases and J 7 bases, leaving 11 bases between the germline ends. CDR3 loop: CASSEGQGGYTF. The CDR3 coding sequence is TGCGCCAGCAGCGAGGGACAAGGTGGCTACACCTTC.

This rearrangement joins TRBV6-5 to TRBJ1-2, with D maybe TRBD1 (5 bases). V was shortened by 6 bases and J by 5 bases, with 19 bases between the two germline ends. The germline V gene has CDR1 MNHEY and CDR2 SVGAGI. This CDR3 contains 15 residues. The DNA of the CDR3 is TGTGCCAGCAGGCCAACGGGGGAGAGGGGATATGGCTACACCTTC. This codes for CASRPTGERGYGYTF.

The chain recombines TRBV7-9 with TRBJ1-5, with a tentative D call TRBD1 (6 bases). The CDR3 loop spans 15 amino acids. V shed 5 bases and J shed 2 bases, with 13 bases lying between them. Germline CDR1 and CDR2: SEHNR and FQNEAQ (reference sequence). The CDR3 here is CASSPRGAGNQPQHF. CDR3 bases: TGTGCCAGCAGCCCCCGGGGGGCGGGCAATCAGCCCCAGCATTTT.

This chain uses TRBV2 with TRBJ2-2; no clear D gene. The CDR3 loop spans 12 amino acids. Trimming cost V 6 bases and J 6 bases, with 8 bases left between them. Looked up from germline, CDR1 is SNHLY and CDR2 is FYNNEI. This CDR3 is CASRTKPGELFF. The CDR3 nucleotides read TGTGCCAGCAGAACTAAGCCCGGGGAGCTGTTTTTT.

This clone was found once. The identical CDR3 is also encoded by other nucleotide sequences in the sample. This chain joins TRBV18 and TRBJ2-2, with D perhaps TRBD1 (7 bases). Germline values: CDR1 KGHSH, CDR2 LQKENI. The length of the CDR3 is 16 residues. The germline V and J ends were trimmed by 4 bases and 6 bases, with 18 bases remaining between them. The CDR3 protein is CASSLRRDSWAGELFF. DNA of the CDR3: TGTGCCAGCTCACTACGGCGGGACAGCTGGGCCGGGGAGCTGTTTTTT. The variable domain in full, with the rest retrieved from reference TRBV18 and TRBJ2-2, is NAGVMQNPRHLVRRRGQEARLRCSPMKGHSHVYWYRQLPEEGLKFMVYLQKENIIDESGMPKERFSAEFPKEGPSILRIQQVVRGDSAAYFCASSLRRDSWAGELFFGEGSRLTVL.

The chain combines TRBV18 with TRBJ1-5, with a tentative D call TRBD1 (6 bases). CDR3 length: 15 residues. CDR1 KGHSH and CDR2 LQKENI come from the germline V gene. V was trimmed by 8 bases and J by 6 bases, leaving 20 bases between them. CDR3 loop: CASKGGGGLVQPQHF. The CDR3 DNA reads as TGTGCCAGCAAGGGAGGGGGGGGCTTAGTTCAGCCCCAGCATTTT. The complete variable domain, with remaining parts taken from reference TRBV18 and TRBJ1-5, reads NAGVMQNPRHLVRRRGQEARLRCSPMKGHSHVYWYRQLPEEGLKFMVYLQKENIIDESGMPKERFSAEFPKEGPSILRIQQVVRGDSAAYFCASKGGGGLVQPQHFGDGTRLSIL.

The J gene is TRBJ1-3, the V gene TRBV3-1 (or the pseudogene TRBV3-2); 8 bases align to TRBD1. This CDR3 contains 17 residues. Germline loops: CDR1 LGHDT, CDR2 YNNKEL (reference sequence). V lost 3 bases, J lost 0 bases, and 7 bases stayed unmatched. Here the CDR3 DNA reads TGTGCCAGCAGCCAGGTCGGACAGGGTAGCTCTGGAAACACCATATATTTT. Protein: CASSQVGQGSSGNTIYF.

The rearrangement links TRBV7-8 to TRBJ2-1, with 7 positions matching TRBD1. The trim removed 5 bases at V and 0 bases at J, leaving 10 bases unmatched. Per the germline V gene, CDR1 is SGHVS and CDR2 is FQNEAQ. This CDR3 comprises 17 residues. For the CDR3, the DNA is TGTGCCAGCAGCCCGGACCCGACAGGGAGCTCCTACAATGAGCAGTTCTTC. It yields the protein CASSPDPTGSSYNEQFF.

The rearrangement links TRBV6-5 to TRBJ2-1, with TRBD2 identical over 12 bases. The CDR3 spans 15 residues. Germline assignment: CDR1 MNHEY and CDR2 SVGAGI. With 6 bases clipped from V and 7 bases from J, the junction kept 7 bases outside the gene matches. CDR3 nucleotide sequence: TGTGCCAGCAGCCGGACTAGCGGGATACCGAATGAGCAGTTCTTC. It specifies CASSRTSGIPNEQFF.

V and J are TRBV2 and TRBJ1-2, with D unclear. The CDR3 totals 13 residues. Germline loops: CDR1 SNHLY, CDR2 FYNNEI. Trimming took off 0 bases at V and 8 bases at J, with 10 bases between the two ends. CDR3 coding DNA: TGTGCCAGCAGTGAAGCGCGAGGGAGCGGCTACACCTTC. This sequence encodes CASSEARGSGYTF. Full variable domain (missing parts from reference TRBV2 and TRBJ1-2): EPEVTQTPSHQVTQMGQEVILRCVPISNHLYFYWYRQILGQKVEFLVSFYNNEISEKSEIFDDQFSVERPDGSNFTLKIRSTKLEDSAMYFCASSEARGSGYTFGSGTRLTVV.

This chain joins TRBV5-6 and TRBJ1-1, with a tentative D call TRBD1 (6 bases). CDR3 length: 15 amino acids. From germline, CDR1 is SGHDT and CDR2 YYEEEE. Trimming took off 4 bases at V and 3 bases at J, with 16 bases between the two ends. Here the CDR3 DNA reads TGTGCCAGCAGCCCGGGGGGCGAGGGCCACACTGAAGCTTTCTTT. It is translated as CASSPGGEGHTEAFF. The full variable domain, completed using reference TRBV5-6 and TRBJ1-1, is DAGVTQSPTHLIKTRGQQVTLRCSPKSGHDTVSWYQQALGQGPQFIFQYYEEEERQRGNFPDRFSGHQFPNYSSELNVNALLLGDSALYLCASSPGGEGHTEAFFGQGTRLTVV.

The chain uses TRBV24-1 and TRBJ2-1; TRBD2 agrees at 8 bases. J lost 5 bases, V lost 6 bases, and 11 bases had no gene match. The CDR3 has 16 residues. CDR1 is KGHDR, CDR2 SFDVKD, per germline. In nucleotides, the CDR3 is TGTGCCACCAGTACAAATAAGCGGGGGCCAAACAATGAGCAGTTCTTC. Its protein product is CATSTNKRGPNNEQFF.

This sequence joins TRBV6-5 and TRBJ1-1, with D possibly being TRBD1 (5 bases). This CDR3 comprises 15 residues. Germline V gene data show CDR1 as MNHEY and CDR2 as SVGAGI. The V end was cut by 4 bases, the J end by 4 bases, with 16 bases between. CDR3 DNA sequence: TGTGCCAGCAGTTTATGGGGACGGGAGGGCACTGAAGCTTTCTTT. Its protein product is CASSLWGREGTEAFF.

The CDR3 nucleotides are TGTGCCAGCAGTACCGACAGGGGCACTGAAGCTTTCTTT. This encodes CASSTDRGTEAFF. This chain connects TRBV12-3 or TRBV12-4 to TRBJ1-1; 8 nucleotides match TRBD1. The V segment lost 5 bases and the J segment 4 bases; nucleotides outside the gene matches: 3. The CDR3 covers 13 residues.

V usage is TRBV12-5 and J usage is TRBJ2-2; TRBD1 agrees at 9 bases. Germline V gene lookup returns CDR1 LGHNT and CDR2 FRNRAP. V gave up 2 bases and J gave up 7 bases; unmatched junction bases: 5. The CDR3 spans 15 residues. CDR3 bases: TGTGCTAGTGGTTTGTCCCGACAGGGGGTCGGGGAGCTGTTTTTT. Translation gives CASGLSRQGVGELFF.

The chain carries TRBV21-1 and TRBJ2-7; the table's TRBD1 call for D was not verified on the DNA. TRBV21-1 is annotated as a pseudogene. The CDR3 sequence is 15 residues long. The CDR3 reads CASTEPGHSSYEQYF. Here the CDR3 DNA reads TGTGCCAGCACCGAACCGGGACACTCATCCTACGAGCAGTACTTC.

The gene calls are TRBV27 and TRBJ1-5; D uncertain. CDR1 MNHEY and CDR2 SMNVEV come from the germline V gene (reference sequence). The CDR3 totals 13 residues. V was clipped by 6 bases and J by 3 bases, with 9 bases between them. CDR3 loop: CASSRQFNQPQHF. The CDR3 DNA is TGTGCCAGCAGCAGGCAGTTCAATCAGCCCCAGCATTTT.

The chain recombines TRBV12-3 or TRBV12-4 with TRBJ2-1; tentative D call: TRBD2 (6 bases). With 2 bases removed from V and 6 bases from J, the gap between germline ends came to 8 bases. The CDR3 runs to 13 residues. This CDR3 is CASSLRESNEQFF. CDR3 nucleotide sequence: TGTGCCAGCAGTTTACGGGAGAGCAATGAGCAGTTCTTC.

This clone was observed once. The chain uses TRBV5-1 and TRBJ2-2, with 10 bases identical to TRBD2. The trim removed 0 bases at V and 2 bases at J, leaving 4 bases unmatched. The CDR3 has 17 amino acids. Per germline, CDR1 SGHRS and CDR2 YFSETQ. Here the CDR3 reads CASSLALAGVNTGELFF. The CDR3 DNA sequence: TGCGCCAGCAGCTTGGCTCTAGCGGGAGTAAACACCGGGGAGCTGTTTTTT. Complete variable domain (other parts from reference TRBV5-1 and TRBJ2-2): KAGVTQTPRYLIKTRGQQVTLSCSPISGHRSVSWYQQTPGQGLQFLFEYFSETQRNKGNFPGRFSGRQFSNSRSEMNVSTLELGDSALYLCASSLALAGVNTGELFFGEGSRLTVL.

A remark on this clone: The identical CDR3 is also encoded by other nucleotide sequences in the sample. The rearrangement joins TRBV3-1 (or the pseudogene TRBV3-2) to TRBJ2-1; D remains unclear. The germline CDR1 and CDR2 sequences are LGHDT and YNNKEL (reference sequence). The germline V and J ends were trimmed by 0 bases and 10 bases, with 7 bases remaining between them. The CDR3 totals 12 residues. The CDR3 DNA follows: TGTGCCAGCAGCCAAGATCTGCGAGAGCAGTTCTTC. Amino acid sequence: CASSQDLREQFF.

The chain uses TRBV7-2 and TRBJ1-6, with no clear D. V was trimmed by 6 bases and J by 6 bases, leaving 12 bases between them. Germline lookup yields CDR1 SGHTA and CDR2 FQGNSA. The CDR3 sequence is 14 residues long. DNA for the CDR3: TGTGCCAGCAGTCGGGATTCGGGTAATTCACCCCTCCACTTT. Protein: CASSRDSGNSPLHF.

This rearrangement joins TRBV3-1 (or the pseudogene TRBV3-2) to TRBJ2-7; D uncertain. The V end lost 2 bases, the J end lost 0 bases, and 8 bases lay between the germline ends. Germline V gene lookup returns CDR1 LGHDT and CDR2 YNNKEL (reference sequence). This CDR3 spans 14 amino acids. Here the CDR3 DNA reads TGTGCCAGCAGCCAAATAGCAAACTCCTACGAGCAGTACTTC. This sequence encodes CASSQIANSYEQYF.

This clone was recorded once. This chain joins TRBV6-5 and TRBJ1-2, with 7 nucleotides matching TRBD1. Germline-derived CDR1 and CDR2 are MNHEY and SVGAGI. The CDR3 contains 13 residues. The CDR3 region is CATRLTGYIGYTF. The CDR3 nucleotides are TGTGCGACCAGGTTGACAGGGTATATTGGCTACACCTTC.

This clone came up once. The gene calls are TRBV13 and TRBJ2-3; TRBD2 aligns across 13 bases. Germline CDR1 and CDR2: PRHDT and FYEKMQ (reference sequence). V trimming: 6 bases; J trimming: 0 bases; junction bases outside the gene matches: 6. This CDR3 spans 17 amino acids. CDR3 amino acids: CASRRTSGGPSTDTQYF. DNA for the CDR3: TGTGCCAGCAGACGGACTAGCGGGGGCCCTAGCACAGATACGCAGTATTTT.

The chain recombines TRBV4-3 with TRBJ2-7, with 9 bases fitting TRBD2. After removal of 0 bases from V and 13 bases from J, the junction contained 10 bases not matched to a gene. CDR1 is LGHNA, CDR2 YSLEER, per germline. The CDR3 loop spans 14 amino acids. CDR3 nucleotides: TGCGCCAGCAGCCAAGATATTGAGGGACTAGCTTTTTACTTC. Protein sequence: CASSQDIEGLAFYF.

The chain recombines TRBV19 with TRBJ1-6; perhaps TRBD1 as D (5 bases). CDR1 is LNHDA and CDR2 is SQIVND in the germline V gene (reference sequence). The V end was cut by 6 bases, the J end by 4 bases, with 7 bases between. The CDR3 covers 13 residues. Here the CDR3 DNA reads TGTGCCAGTAGAAGACAGTATAATTCACCCCTCCACTTT. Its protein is CASRRQYNSPLHF.

This chain's CDR3 is CASSIHGLAGDTDTQYF. CDR3 sequence (DNA): TGTGCCAGCAGTATTCACGGACTAGCGGGGGACACAGATACGCAGTATTTT. The chain couples TRBV27 to TRBJ2-3; 13 bases are a match to TRBD2. With V trimmed by 5 bases and J by 2 bases, 7 bases remained unmatched. CDR3 length equals 17 residues. CDR1 and CDR2 from the germline V gene are MNHEY and SMNVEV (reference sequence).

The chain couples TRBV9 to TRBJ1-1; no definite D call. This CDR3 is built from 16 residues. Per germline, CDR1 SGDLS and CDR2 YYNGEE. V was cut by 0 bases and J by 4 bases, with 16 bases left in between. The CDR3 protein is CASSVVSGPDRTEAFF. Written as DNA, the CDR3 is TGTGCCAGCAGCGTAGTTTCGGGTCCCGATCGCACTGAAGCTTTCTTT.